Listed below are T cell receptor beta chains from one sample, sequenced in a study of blood T cell repertoires in COVID-19. Profiled with immunoSEQ multiplex PCR; TCRdb holds only in-frame clones, not every one. The sample consists of roughly 570,000 clones, 85% to 90% of them appearing once. The specimen sequenced was peripheral blood. Receptors originate from a woman aged 50 to 60 with COVID-19, enrolled during active disease. CDR3s include the opening cysteine and the closing phenylalanine or tryptophan. D genes are given only for firm matches. The size field is filled for only some rows; it gives once, few, many or a size class.

CDR3nt	CDR3aa	v_gene	j_gene	abundance	d_gene
TGTGCCTGGGACCCGACAGGCCAAGAGACCCAGTACTTC	CAWDPTGQETQYF	TRBV30	TRBJ2-5	NA	NA
TGTGCCAGCAGCTTGGGCGGGGGGACCTACAATGAGCAGTTCTTC	CASSLGGGTYNEQFF	TRBV5-6	TRBJ2-1	NA	TRBD2
TGTGCCAGCAGCTCCGATCTCCGACAGGGCAATATGAATAGCAATCAGCCCCAGCATTTT	CASSSDLRQGNMNSNQPQHF	TRBV5-4	TRBJ1-5	NA	TRBD1
TGTGCCAGCGGTCTACCAGGATCACCCCTCCACTTT	CASGLPGSPLHF	TRBV12-3/TRBV12-4	TRBJ1-6	NA	NA
TGTGCCACCAGCAGGCAGGGGACCAACTATGGCTACACCTTC	CATSRQGTNYGYTF	TRBV15	TRBJ1-2	NA	NA
TGCAGCTATTACCAGGGGACTGAAGCTTTCTTT	CSYYQGTEAFF	TRBV29-1	TRBJ1-1	once	NA
TGTGCCAGCGGGTCCTCTTTCTTGGGTGGCAATGAGCAGTTCTTC	CASGSSFLGGNEQFF	TRBV19	TRBJ2-1	once	NA
TGTGCCAGCAGCCGAGGGGCCGGGGGTTACAATGAGCAGTTCTTC	CASSRGAGGYNEQFF	TRBV5-6	TRBJ2-1	NA	NA
TGTGCCAGCAGCCCGAGGACTAGCGGGGGGGCTAACACCGGGGAGCTGTTTTTT	CASSPRTSGGANTGELFF	TRBV13	TRBJ2-2	NA	TRBD2
TGTGCCAGCAGTCCCTTCAGGTTCTCCTACAATGAGCAGTTCTTC	CASSPFRFSYNEQFF	TRBV28	TRBJ2-1	NA	NA